The rows below give T cell receptor beta chains drawn from one sample of a study of blood T cell repertoires in COVID-19. Data came from immunoSEQ multiplex PCR; TCRdb stores just in-frame clones and leaves some out. Among a few hundred thousand clones, roughly 90% were seen once, and the ten largest hold 4%. The sequenced material came from peripheral blood. Receptor source: a woman aged 50 to 65 with active or convalescent COVID-19. Each CDR3 is given with its conserved first and last residue. The D gene is left open where the match is weak. Only some rows state a clone size, as once, few, many or a class for expanded clones.

length	V	D	size	J	DNA	CDR3
14	TRBV5-1	TRBD1	.	TRBJ1-1	TGCGCCAGCAGCATCGGACAGGTGAACACTGAAGCTTTCTTT	CASSIGQVNTEAFF
19	TRBV14	TRBD2	few	TRBJ2-6	TGTGCCAGCAGCCCCCGTCCAGGTCTAGCGGGAGTGGGGGCCAACGTCCTGACTTTC	CASSPRPGLAGVGANVLTF
13	TRBV18	.	.	TRBJ2-5	TGTGCCAGCCTCCGGGACTTCAGGGAGACCCAGTACTTC	CASLRDFRETQYF
18	TRBV6-2/TRBV6-3	.	.	TRBJ2-7	TGTGCCAGCAGTTTTCAGGGGGGTAGGCAAGCGGAAACCTACGAGCAGTACTTC	CASSFQGGRQAETYEQYF
17	TRBV7-8	TRBD1	.	TRBJ2-3	TGTGCCAGCAGCTTATTCGGGTTAGACAGGGTCACAGATACGCAGTATTTT	CASSLFGLDRVTDTQYF
13	TRBV2	TRBD1	.	TRBJ2-7	TGTGCCAACGGACAGGGGTTCAACTACGAGCAGTACTTC	CANGQGFNYEQYF
14	TRBV6-2/TRBV6-3	.	.	TRBJ2-7	TGTGCCAGCAGTTACTCCGGCAGGGACTACGAGCAGTACTTC	CASSYSGRDYEQYF
11	TRBV6-5	.	.	TRBJ2-1	TGTGCCAGCAGTCCGACTAATGAGCAGTTCTTC	CASSPTNEQFF
15	TRBV30	.	once	TRBJ1-5	TGTGCCTGGAGTCCGTTTTCCACAAGCAATCAGCCCCAGCATTTT	CAWSPFSTSNQPQHF
15	TRBV7-2	TRBD2	.	TRBJ2-1	TGTGCCAGCAGCTTAATCGGGGGGGCCCTGGGTGAGCAGTTCTTC	CASSLIGGALGEQFF
15	TRBV19	.	.	TRBJ2-2	TGTGCCAGTACGGGGAAAGGGACTGTCACCGGGGAGCTGTTTTTT	CASTGKGTVTGELFF
15	TRBV27	.	.	TRBJ1-1	TGTGCCAGCAGTCTCCGGACAGACTTCCACACTGAAGCTTTCTTT	CASSLRTDFHTEAFF
16	TRBV18	TRBD2	.	TRBJ2-7	TGTGCCAGCTCACCACCCGCTAGCGGGAGTAATTACGAGCAGTACTTC	CASSPPASGSNYEQYF
11	TRBV3-1/TRBV3-2	.	.	TRBJ2-7	TGTGCCAGCAGTCAGTCCTACGAGCAGTACTTC	CASSQSYEQYF
16	TRBV7-2	TRBD1	.	TRBJ2-5	TGTGCCAGCAGCTTAGCGCCCCAGGGGGCAGGGGAGACCCAGTACTTC	CASSLAPQGAGETQYF
16	TRBV2	.	.	TRBJ1-3	TGTGCCAGCAGTGTTTTTCTGGGGGGCTCTGGAAACACCATATATTTT	CASSVFLGGSGNTIYF
15	TRBV3-1/TRBV3-2	TRBD2	.	TRBJ2-7	TGTGCCAGCAGCCAAGGGGCTAGCGGGGGGTACGAGCAGTACTTC	CASSQGASGGYEQYF
13	TRBV7-8	.	.	TRBJ1-2	TGTGCCAGCACTCCGCGTCACGATTCTGGCTACACCTTC	CASTPRHDSGYTF
12	TRBV12-3/TRBV12-4	.	.	TRBJ2-7	TGTGCCAGCAGTTTACCCGGCTACGAGCAGTACTTC	CASSLPGYEQYF
14	TRBV28	.	.	TRBJ1-6	TGTGCCAGCAGTTGGGGGCAGGGGTATTCACCCCTCCACTTT	CASSWGQGYSPLHF
13	TRBV7-2	.	.	TRBJ1-4	TGTGCCAGCAGCCCCGGAGGAGGTGAAAAACTGTTTTTT	CASSPGGGEKLFF
14	TRBV7-9	TRBD1	.	TRBJ1-1	TGTGCCAGCAGCCCGACAGGGGGACGCACTGAAGCTTTCTTT	CASSPTGGRTEAFF
15	TRBV27	TRBD2	.	TRBJ2-7	TGTGCCAGCAAGGTCTCTAGCGGGATTATCTACGAGCAGTACTTC	CASKVSSGIIYEQYF
16	TRBV7-9	TRBD1	.	TRBJ1-1	TGTGCCAGCACCCCGGACCCGGGACAGGGGTTCCCTGAAGCTTTCTTT	CASTPDPGQGFPEAFF
15	TRBV5-5	.	.	TRBJ1-1	TGTGCCAGCAGCTGGGGTGCGGGGATGAACACTGAAGCTTTCTTT	CASSWGAGMNTEAFF
16	TRBV13	.	.	TRBJ1-6	TGTGCCAGCAGCCTAAATCTAAAGCGGATGAATTCACCCCTCCACTTT	CASSLNLKRMNSPLHF
13	TRBV27	.	.	TRBJ2-3	TGTGCCAGCTCCCCGGTGGTGGGGGGTACGCAGTATTTT	CASSPVVGGTQYF
15	TRBV4-1	TRBD2	once	TRBJ2-1	TGCGCCAGCAGCCCCGGACTAGCGGAGTTTCGTGAGCAGTTCTTC	CASSPGLAEFREQFF
16	TRBV6-5	.	.	TRBJ2-7	TGTGCCAGCAGTTACAGTGCACGAGTTGTCTCCTACGAGCAGTACTTC	CASSYSARVVSYEQYF
16	TRBV5-1	.	.	TRBJ2-7	TGCGCCAGCAGCTTGGAACCGGGATCCCGAACTGGGGAGCAGTACTTC	CASSLEPGSRTGEQYF
21	TRBV19	TRBD2	.	TRBJ2-3	TGTGCCAGTAGTAGACCTCCTACTAGCGGGAGGGCGGGGTTAATCACAGATACGCAGTATTTT	CASSRPPTSGRAGLITDTQYF
17	TRBV4-1	TRBD2	.	TRBJ2-7	TGCGCCAGCAGCCACCGGACACCGGGACTAGGGGGAGAGTTGCAGTACTTC	CASSHRTPGLGGELQYF
15	TRBV4-2	TRBD1	.	TRBJ1-5	TGTGCCAGCAGCCAGAGGGGACAGGGTGATCAGCCCCAGCATTTT	CASSQRGQGDQPQHF
16	TRBV4-1	TRBD1	.	TRBJ2-1	TGCGCCAGCAGCCTGGAGGGACAGGGGAACTACAATGAGCAGTTCTTC	CASSLEGQGNYNEQFF
16	TRBV5-1	TRBD2	.	TRBJ2-7	TGCGCCAGCAGTCCCGGGCTCGGACTAGCGGGAGACGAGCAGTACTTC	CASSPGLGLAGDEQYF
17	TRBV4-2	.	.	TRBJ1-6	TGTGCCAGCAGCCCCTCCCCTTTAGACAGGTGGGATTCACCCCTCCACTTT	CASSPSPLDRWDSPLHF
15	TRBV6-5	TRBD2	.	TRBJ2-1	TGTGCCAGCACTAGCGGGAGGGCGGGGTACAATGAGCAGTTCTTC	CASTSGRAGYNEQFF
15	TRBV18	TRBD1	once	TRBJ2-3	TGTGCCAGCTCAGTTCGGACAGGGGGCATAGATACGCAGTATTTT	CASSVRTGGIDTQYF
13	TRBV12-3/TRBV12-4	.	.	TRBJ2-5	TGTGCCAGCAGTTTACTCGGCGGAGAGACCCAGTACTTC	CASSLLGGETQYF
18	TRBV7-7	TRBD1	.	TRBJ2-6	TGTGCTAGCAGCCCCAGTCCCGGGACAGGGACTGGGGCCAACGTCCTGACTTTC	CASSPSPGTGTGANVLTF
15	TRBV7-9	.	.	TRBJ1-2	TGTGCCAGCAGCTCCGACCTTCTGCGGGACTATGGCTACACCTTC	CASSSDLLRDYGYTF
16	TRBV24-1	TRBD1	.	TRBJ2-7	TGTGCCACCAGTGATCCGACCGGGACAGGGATGTACGAGCAGTACTTC	CATSDPTGTGMYEQYF
15	TRBV7-2	TRBD1	.	TRBJ1-5	TGTGCCAGCAGCCCCGACAGGGGATTTGGTCAGCCCCAGCATTTT	CASSPDRGFGQPQHF
15	TRBV6-2/TRBV6-3	TRBD1	once	TRBJ1-2	TGTGCCAGCAGTTACTCCGGACAGGGTACTAGTGGCTACACCTTC	CASSYSGQGTSGYTF
15	TRBV10-3	TRBD1	.	TRBJ1-4	TGTGCCATCAGTGGGGGAGACAGGGTTGCTGAAAAACTGTTTTTT	CAISGGDRVAEKLFF
13	TRBV30	.	.	TRBJ2-7	TGTGCCTGGAGTGTATCGGGACATTACGAGCAGTACTTC	CAWSVSGHYEQYF
13	TRBV2	TRBD1	.	TRBJ2-1	TGTGCCAGCAGGGGACAGGGTCTGAATGAGCAGTTCTTC	CASRGQGLNEQFF
15	TRBV7-3	.	.	TRBJ2-1	TGTGCCAGCAGCTCCCGAGGACGCTCTGCGGGGGAGCAGTTCTTC	CASSSRGRSAGEQFF
13	TRBV4-1	.	.	TRBJ2-7	TGCGCCAGCAGCCCGGACAGAACCTACGAGCAGTACTTC	CASSPDRTYEQYF
13	TRBV27	.	.	TRBJ2-5	TGTGCCAGCAGTTCCGAGCGGCAAGAGACCCAGTACTTC	CASSSERQETQYF
15	TRBV9	TRBD2	.	TRBJ2-1	TGTGCCAGCAGCGTAGGGGGAGGGAACCACAATGAGCAGTTCTTC	CASSVGGGNHNEQFF
13	TRBV7-3	TRBD1	.	TRBJ2-5	TGTGCCAGCAGCCCGAACAGGGGGCAGACCCAGTACTTC	CASSPNRGQTQYF
15	TRBV2	.	.	TRBJ1-1	TGTGCCAGCAGTCCCGAGACAGTCCGGGCGGCGGAAGCTTTCTTT	CASSPETVRAAEAFF
21	TRBV5-1	TRBD2	.	TRBJ2-7	TGCGCCAGCAGCTTGGTAAAGGGAAATACTATCGGACTAGCGGGACCTAGGGAGCAGTACTTC	CASSLVKGNTIGLAGPREQYF